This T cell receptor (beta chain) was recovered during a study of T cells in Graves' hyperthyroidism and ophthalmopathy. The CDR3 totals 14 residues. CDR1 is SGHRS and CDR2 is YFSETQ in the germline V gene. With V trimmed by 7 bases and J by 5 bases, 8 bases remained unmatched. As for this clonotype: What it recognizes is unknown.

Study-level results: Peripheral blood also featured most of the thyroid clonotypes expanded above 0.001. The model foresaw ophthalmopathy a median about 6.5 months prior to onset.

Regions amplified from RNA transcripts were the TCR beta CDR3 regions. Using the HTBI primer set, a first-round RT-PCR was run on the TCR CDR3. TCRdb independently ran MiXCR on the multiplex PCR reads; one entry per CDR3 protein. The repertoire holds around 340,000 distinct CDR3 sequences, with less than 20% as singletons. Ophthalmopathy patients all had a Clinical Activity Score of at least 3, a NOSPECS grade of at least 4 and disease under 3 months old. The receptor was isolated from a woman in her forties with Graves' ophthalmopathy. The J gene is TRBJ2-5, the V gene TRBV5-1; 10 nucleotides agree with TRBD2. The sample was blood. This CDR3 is CASRLAGGPETQYF. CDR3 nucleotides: TGCGCCAGCCGATTAGCGGGGGGCCCTGAGACCCAGTACTTC.